A single sample is the source of the 22 T cell receptor beta chains below, sequenced in a study of cytomegalovirus exposure and HLA in healthy donors. This PCR relied on a set of 60 Vbeta primers and 13 Jbeta primers. Only in-frame clones appear in the TCRdb table, and some are missing; sequencing was by immunoSEQ multiplex PCR. The sample data list around 97,000 clones. Sequenced sample: PBMCs. All receptors come from a man aged 40-49 years in good health and CMV-seronegative.

The chain links TRBV6-1 to TRBJ1-6, with unresolved D. Per the germline V gene, CDR1 is MNHNS and CDR2 is SASEGT. This CDR3 has 15 residues. Trimming removed 0 bases at V and 0 bases at J, with 3 bases between. The CDR3 loop reads CASSEASSYNSPLHF. As DNA, the CDR3 is TGTGCCAGCAGTGAAGCCAGCTCCTATAATTCACCCCTCCACTTT.

A word on this clone: The identical CDR3 is also encoded by other nucleotide sequences in the sample. The chain has TRBV29-1 and TRBJ1-2; 7 nucleotides align to TRBD1. The germline gives CDR1 SQVTM, CDR2 ANQGSEA. The CDR3 covers 11 residues. The trim removed 7 bases at V and 8 bases at J, leaving 7 bases unmatched. Written as DNA, the CDR3 is TGCAGCGCCCGGACAGGTTGGGGCTACACCTTC. It translates to CSARTGWGYTF.

This sequence joins TRBV11-1 and TRBJ1-1; D uncertain. Germline lookup yields CDR1 SGHAT and CDR2 FQDESV (reference sequence). V was pared by 1 base and J by 6 bases, with 9 bases between. The length of the CDR3 is 13 residues. CDR3 sequence: CASSLGSTSEAFF. The CDR3 coding sequence is TGTGCCAGCAGCTTAGGTTCTACTTCTGAAGCTTTCTTT.

The chain links TRBV6-5 to TRBJ1-5; 8 bases are a match to TRBD1. CDR1 is MNHEY, CDR2 SVGAGI, per germline. Trimming cost V 5 bases and J 4 bases; bases outside gene matches: 4. The CDR3 extends over 14 amino acids. This CDR3 reads CASSPGQGNQPQHF. In nucleotides, the CDR3 is TGTGCCAGCAGTCCAGGACAGGGAAATCAGCCCCAGCATTTT.

This rearrangement joins TRBV5-1 to TRBJ2-7; 11 bases align to TRBD2. The V gene's germline CDR1 is SGHRS and CDR2 YFSETQ. CDR3 length: 16 amino acids. Unmatched junction bases numbered 7, after V lost 0 bases and J lost 5 bases. This CDR3 reads CASSLALAGGLHEQYF. The CDR3 DNA reads TGCGCCAGCAGCTTGGCCCTAGCGGGAGGCCTACACGAGCAGTACTTC.

The chain employs TRBV6-5 and TRBJ1-5, with D possibly TRBD1 on 5 matching bases. The germline CDR1 and CDR2 sequences are MNHEY and SVGAGI. This CDR3 spans 16 amino acids. Trimming took 4 bases from V and 2 from J, leaving 15 bases between them. CDR3 loop: CASSLVGVSGNQPQHF. As DNA, the CDR3 is TGTGCCAGCAGTTTAGTAGGGGTAAGCGGCAATCAGCCCCAGCATTTT.

The rearrangement uses TRBV4-3 and TRBJ2-3; 10 bases fit TRBD2. This CDR3 has 20 residues. CDR1 is LGHNA, CDR2 YSLEER, per germline. After removal of 0 bases from V and 5 bases from J, the junction contained 17 bases not matched to a gene. This CDR3 reads CASSQEPSGRGFGRVDTQYF. CDR3 coding DNA: TGCGCCAGCAGCCAAGAACCTAGCGGGAGAGGGTTTGGGAGGGTAGATACGCAGTATTTT.

The genes are TRBV5-8 and TRBJ2-1; a possible D gene is TRBD2 (5 bases). Trimming took 4 bases from V and 4 from J, leaving 12 bases between them. Per the germline V gene, CDR1 is SGHTS and CDR2 is YDEGEE. This CDR3 has 14 amino acids. CDR3 loop: CASSVDYFYNEQFF. The CDR3, as DNA: TGTGCCAGCAGCGTAGACTACTTTTACAATGAGCAGTTCTTC.

J is TRBJ2-1 and V is TRBV25-1; 9 bases are a match to TRBD1. The CDR3 runs 14 residues. The V and J ends lost 4 bases and 5 bases, in that order; junction bases with no gene match: 3. The germline V gene has CDR1 MGHDK and CDR2 SYGVNS. The CDR3 is CASSGGQGHNEQFF. DNA for the CDR3: TGTGCCAGCAGTGGGGGACAGGGCCACAATGAGCAGTTCTTC. Using reference TRBV25-1 and TRBJ2-1 for the parts outside the CDR3, the full variable domain is EADIYQTPRYLVIGTGKKITLECSQTMGHDKMYWYQQDPGMELHLIHYSYGVNSTEKGDLSSESTVSRIRTEHFPLTLESARPSHTSQYLCASSGGQGHNEQFFGPGTRLTVL.

The rearrangement joins TRBV13 to TRBJ2-5; TRBD1 matches at 7 bases. V lost 5 bases, J lost 2 bases, and 8 bases stayed unmatched. The CDR3 spans 15 residues. CDR1 PRHDT and CDR2 FYEKMQ come from the germline V gene (reference sequence). Here the CDR3 DNA reads TGTGCCAGCAGCCCACAGGGGCACCCGCAAGAGACCCAGTACTTC. Residues: CASSPQGHPQETQYF.

The V and J genes are TRBV7-2 and TRBJ2-7; D may be TRBD1 (5 bases). CDR3 length equals 13 residues. Trimming pared 4 bases from V and 2 bases from J, leaving 9 bases between. In germline, CDR1 is SGHTA, CDR2 FQGNSA. As DNA, the CDR3 is TGTGCCAGCAGCTCAAGGGGTCCCTACGAGCAGTACTTC. Amino acids: CASSSRGPYEQYF.

The chain employs TRBV18 and TRBJ2-1; D is perhaps TRBD2 (6 bases). The V end lost 6 bases, the J end lost 7 bases, and 10 bases lay between the germline ends. The CDR3 extends over 12 amino acids. CDR1 is KGHSH, CDR2 LQKENI, per germline. The CDR3 nucleotides are TGTGCCAGCTCGCGGCGGGGAAATGAGCAGTTCTTC. The encoded protein is CASSRRGNEQFF.

The V gene is TRBV10-3, the J gene TRBJ2-1; 12 bases fit TRBD2. The V gene end was trimmed by 2 bases and the J gene end by 6 bases; junction bases not matched to a gene: 8. Germline V gives CDR1 ENHRY, CDR2 SYGVKD. The CDR3 is 17 amino acids. This CDR3 is CAISERAPGLAGNEQFF. CDR3 DNA: TGTGCCATCAGTGAGAGGGCCCCGGGACTAGCGGGCAATGAGCAGTTCTTC.

This sequence joins TRBV27 and TRBJ2-1, with 11 bases matching TRBD2. From germline, CDR1 is MNHEY and CDR2 SMNVEV (reference sequence). V was clipped by 2 bases and J by 2 bases; unmatched bases: 2. The CDR3 loop spans 16 amino acids. The CDR3 spells CASSLRLAGTYNEQFF. CDR3 nucleotide sequence: TGTGCCAGCAGTTTACGACTAGCGGGGACCTACAATGAGCAGTTCTTC.

The chain combines TRBV6-1 with TRBJ1-6; no definite D call. The ends were cut back, 0 bases at V and 13 bases at J, with 10 bases in the middle. The CDR3 totals 13 residues. Per the germline V gene, CDR1 is MNHNS and CDR2 is SASEGT. CDR3 DNA: TGTGCCAGCAGTGAAGCAATCGGGGTGCCCCTCCACTTT. Amino acid sequence: CASSEAIGVPLHF.

The V and J genes are TRBV6-6 and TRBJ2-3; 9 bases map to TRBD1. The V gene end was trimmed by 7 bases and the J gene end by 6 bases; junction bases not matched to a gene: 5. This CDR3 comprises 13 residues. Germline V gene sequence: CDR1 MNHNY, CDR2 SVGAGI (reference sequence). In DNA form, the CDR3 reads TGTGCCAGCACTACAGGGGGCAGGGATACGCAGTATTTT. This translates into CASTTGGRDTQYF.

This sequence joins TRBV14 and TRBJ2-6; 13 bases line up with TRBD2. Germline-derived CDR1 and CDR2 are SGHDN and FVKESK. V was pared by 1 base and J by 0 bases, with 3 bases of the junction left unmatched. The CDR3 has 19 amino acids. The CDR3 protein is CASSQAGLAGHSGANVLTF. The CDR3 DNA sequence: TGTGCCAGCAGCCAAGCGGGACTAGCGGGGCACTCTGGGGCCAACGTCCTGACTTTC.

The rearrangement links TRBV5-1 to TRBJ1-5, with D possibly TRBD1 on 6 matching bases. There are 15 residues in the CDR3. The germline gives CDR1 SGHRS, CDR2 YFSETQ. V gave up 0 bases and J gave up 2 bases, with 9 bases separating them. As DNA, the CDR3 is TGCGCCAGCAGCTTGGGGGACATTGGCAATCAGCCCCAGCATTTT. It specifies CASSLGDIGNQPQHF.

The chain combines TRBV19 with TRBJ1-5; TRBD1 might be the D (6 bases). Germline loops: CDR1 LNHDA, CDR2 SQIVND (reference sequence). The CDR3 has 20 amino acids. V was cut by 3 bases and J by 1 base, with 25 bases left in between. CDR3 region: CASSIGQMLSRYLSNQPQHF. For the CDR3, the DNA is TGTGCCAGTAGTATCGGACAGATGCTCTCACGTTACCTAAGCAATCAGCCCCAGCATTTT.

The chain combines TRBV7-8 with TRBJ1-6; D unclear. Germline V gene sequence: CDR1 SGHVS, CDR2 FQNEAQ. The CDR3 length is 16 residues. V shed 0 bases and J shed 3 bases, with 9 bases lying between them. DNA of the CDR3: TGTGCCAGCAGCTTAGCTAGAGACATCTATAATTCACCCCTCCACTTT. Translation gives CASSLARDIYNSPLHF.

The chain recombines TRBV2 with TRBJ1-1; tentatively, D is TRBD1 (6 bases). Per the germline V gene, CDR1 is SNHLY and CDR2 is FYNNEI. V shed 5 bases and J shed 8 bases, with 12 bases lying between them. The CDR3 length is 12 residues. The CDR3 loop reads CASSPTQGEAFF. The CDR3 coding sequence is TGTGCCAGCAGTCCGACACAGGGCGAAGCTTTCTTT.

The V call is TRBV2, the J call TRBJ2-2; possible D gene TRBD2, 5 bases. CDR3 length: 14 amino acids. The V gene's germline CDR1 is SNHLY and CDR2 FYNNEI. V dropped 6 bases and J dropped 7 bases, with 15 bases sitting between them. CDR3 protein: CASRAMAGVGELFF. The CDR3 bases are TGTGCCAGCAGGGCCATGGCGGGCGTCGGGGAGCTGTTTTTT.